The T cell receptor beta chain under discussion was sequenced for a study of blood T cell repertoires in COVID-19. TCRdb's table, derived via immunoSEQ multiplex PCR, lists solely in-frame clones and lacks some. The sample records around 150,000 clones, approximately 86% being singletons. V lost 2 bases and J lost 5; bases outside the gene matches: 5. CDR1 SGHDT and CDR2 YYEEEE come from the germline V gene. CDR3 length equals 14 residues. J is TRBJ1-1 and V is TRBV5-6; TRBD1 matches at 8 bases. Sequencing was carried out using peripheral blood. This receptor was taken from a woman aged 40 to 49 with COVID-19, enrolled during active disease. CDR3 loop: CASSFVTGGTEAFF. The CDR3 DNA reads as TGTGCCAGCAGCTTTGTCACAGGGGGGACTGAAGCTTTCTTT.